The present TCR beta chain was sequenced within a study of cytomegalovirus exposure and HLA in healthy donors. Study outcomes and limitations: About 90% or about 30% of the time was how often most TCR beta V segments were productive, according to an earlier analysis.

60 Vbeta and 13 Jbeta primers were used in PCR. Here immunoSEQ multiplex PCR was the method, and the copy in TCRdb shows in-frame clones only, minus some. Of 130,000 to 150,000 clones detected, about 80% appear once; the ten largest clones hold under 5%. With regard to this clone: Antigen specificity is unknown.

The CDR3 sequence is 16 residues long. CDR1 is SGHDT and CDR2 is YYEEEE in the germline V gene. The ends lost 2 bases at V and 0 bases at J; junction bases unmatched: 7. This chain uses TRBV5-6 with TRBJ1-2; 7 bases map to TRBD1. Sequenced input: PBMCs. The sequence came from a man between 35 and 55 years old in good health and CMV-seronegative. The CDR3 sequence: CASSLRGQESNYGYTF. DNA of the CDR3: TGTGCCAGCAGCTTAAGGGGGCAGGAGTCTAACTATGGCTACACCTTC.